This T cell receptor beta chain was sequenced in a study of T cell responses to AZD1222 COVID-19 vaccine. With V trimmed by 7 bases and J by 4 bases, 14 bases remained unmatched. The CDR3 covers 17 residues. Germline CDR1 is SNHLY and CDR2 is FYNNEI. Broader study findings: Reportedly, nearly half the spike-specific TCRs target unmutated variant regions. Spike-specific TCR breadth and depth rose after two AZD1222 doses. Baseline serostatus was positive in only six AZD1222 recipients. Donors skewed white British and female; clonal diversity was possibly underestimated.

Sequencing was performed with immunoSEQ multiplex PCR; in TCRdb, only in-frame clones are kept and a portion is missing. This table has roughly 160,000 clones, more than 70% appearing once. About this clone: Its antigen is currently unknown.

The sequence was collected from an adult in good health. Sequenced material: peripheral blood, taken on day 0 of AZD1222 vaccination. This rearrangement joins TRBV2 to TRBJ1-5; 9 bases are shared with TRBD1. CDR3 amino acids: CASMYATGGKLNQPQHF. The CDR3 DNA reads as TGTGCCAGCATGTATGCGACAGGGGGAAAGCTAAATCAGCCCCAGCATTTT.